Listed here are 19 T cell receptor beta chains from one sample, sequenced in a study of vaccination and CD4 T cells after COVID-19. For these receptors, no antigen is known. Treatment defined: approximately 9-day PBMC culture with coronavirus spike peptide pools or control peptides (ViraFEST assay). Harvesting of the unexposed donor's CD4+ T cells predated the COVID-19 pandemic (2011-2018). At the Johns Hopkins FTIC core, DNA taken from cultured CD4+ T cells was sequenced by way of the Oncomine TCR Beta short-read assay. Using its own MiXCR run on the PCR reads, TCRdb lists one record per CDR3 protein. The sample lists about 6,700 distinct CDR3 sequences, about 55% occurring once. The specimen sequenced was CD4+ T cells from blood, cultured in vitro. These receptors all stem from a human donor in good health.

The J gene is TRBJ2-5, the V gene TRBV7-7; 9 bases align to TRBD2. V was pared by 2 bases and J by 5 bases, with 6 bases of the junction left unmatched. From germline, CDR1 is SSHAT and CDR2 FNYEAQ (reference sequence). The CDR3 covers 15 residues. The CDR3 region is CASSLRGGAMETQYF. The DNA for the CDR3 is TGTGCCAGCAGCTTACGCGGGGGGGCCATGGAGACCCAGTACTTC.

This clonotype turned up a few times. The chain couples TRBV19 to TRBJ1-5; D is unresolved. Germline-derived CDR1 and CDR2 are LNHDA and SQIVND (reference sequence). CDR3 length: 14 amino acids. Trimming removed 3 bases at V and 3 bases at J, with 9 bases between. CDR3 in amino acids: CASSITYANQPQHF. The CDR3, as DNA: TGTGCCAGTAGTATTACGTACGCCAATCAGCCCCAGCATTTT.

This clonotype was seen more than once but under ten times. CDR3 sequence reads: CASSSQYNQPQHF. In DNA, the CDR3 is TGTGCCAGTAGTTCACAGTACAATCAGCCCCAGCATTTT. This sequence joins TRBV19 and TRBJ1-5; no firm D call. The CDR3 contains 13 residues. Trimming left V 5 bases short and J 3 bases short, with 8 bases between. CDR1 is LNHDA, CDR2 SQIVND, per germline (reference sequence).

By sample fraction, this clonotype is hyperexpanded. The CDR3 bases are TGTGCCAGCAGCTTAGCGGGACAGGGGTTAGAGACCCAGTACTTC. It is translated as CASSLAGQGLETQYF. The rearrangement uses TRBV11-3 and TRBJ2-5; 10 positions match TRBD1. This CDR3 contains 15 residues. The germline V gene has CDR1 SGHNT and CDR2 YENEEA. The trim removed 1 base at V and 4 bases at J, leaving 3 bases unmatched.

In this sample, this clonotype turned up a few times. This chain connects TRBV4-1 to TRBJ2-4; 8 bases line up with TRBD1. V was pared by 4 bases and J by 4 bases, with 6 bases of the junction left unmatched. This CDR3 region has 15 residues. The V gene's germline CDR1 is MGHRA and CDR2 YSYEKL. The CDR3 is CASSLLRDRKNIQYF. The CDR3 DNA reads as TGCGCCAGCAGCCTGCTCCGGGACAGGAAAAACATTCAGTACTTC.

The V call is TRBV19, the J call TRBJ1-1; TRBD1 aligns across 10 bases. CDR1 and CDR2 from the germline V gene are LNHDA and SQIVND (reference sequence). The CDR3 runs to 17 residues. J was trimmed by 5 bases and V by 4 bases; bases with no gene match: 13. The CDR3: CASSKSGTGAANTEAFF. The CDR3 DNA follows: TGTGCCAGTAGTAAGTCGGGGACAGGGGCCGCGAATACTGAAGCTTTCTTT.

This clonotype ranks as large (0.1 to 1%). The CDR3 sequence: CASETSGGDNEQFF. CDR3 coding DNA: TGTGCCAGCGAGACTAGCGGGGGGGACAATGAGCAGTTCTTC. V usage is TRBV6-1 and J usage is TRBJ2-1; TRBD2 agrees at 14 bases. Per the germline V gene, CDR1 is MNHNS and CDR2 is SASEGT. V lost 8 bases, J lost 5 bases, and 2 bases stayed unmatched. The CDR3 consists of 14 residues.

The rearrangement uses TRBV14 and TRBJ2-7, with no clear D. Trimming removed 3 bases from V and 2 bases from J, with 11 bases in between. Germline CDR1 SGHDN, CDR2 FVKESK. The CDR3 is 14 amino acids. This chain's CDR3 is CASSHLGLTYEQYF. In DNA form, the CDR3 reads TGTGCCAGCAGCCATTTGGGCCTTACCTACGAGCAGTACTTC.

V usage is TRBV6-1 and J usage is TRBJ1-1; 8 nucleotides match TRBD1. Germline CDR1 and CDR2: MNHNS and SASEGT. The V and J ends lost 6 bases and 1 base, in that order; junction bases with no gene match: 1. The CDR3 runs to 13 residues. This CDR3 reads CASRGTGNTEAFF. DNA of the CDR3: TGTGCCAGCAGGGGGACAGGGAACACTGAAGCTTTCTTT.

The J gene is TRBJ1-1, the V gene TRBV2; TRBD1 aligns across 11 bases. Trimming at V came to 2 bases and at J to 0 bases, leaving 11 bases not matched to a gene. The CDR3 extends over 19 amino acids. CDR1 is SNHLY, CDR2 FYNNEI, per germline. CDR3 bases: TGTGCCAGCAGTGAATTGGACAGGGGGCGAATACGGATGAACACTGAAGCTTTCTTT. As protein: CASSELDRGRIRMNTEAFF.

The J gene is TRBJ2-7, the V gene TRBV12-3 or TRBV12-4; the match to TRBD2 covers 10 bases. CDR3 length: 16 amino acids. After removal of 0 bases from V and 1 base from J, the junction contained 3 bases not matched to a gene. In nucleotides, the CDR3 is TGTGCCAGCAGTTTAGCGCTAGCGGGGGTTTCCTACGAGCAGTACTTC. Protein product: CASSLALAGVSYEQYF.

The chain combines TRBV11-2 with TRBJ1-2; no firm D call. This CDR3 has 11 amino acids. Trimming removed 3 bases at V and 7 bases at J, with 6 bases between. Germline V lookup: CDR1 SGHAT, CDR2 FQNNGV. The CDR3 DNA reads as TGTGCCAGCAGCTTTCGGGGTGGCTACACCTTC. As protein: CASSFRGGYTF.

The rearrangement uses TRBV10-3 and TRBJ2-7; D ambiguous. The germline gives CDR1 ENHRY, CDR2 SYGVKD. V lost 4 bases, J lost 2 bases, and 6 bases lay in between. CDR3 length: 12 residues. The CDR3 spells CAISVSAYEQYF. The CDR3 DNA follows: TGTGCCATCAGTGTCTCGGCCTACGAGCAGTACTTC.

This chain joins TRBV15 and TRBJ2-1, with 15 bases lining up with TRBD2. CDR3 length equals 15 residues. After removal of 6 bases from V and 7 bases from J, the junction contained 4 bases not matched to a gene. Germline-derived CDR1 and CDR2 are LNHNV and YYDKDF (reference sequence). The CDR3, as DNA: TGTGCCACCAGGGACGGACTAGCGGGGGGGAATGAGCAGTTCTTC. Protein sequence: CATRDGLAGGNEQFF.

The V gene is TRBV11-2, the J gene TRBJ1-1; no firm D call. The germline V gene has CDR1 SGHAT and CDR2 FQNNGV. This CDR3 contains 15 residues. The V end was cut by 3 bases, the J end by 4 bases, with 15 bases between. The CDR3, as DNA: TGTGCCAGCAGCTTGAGGGATTCTCGTTTCACTGAAGCTTTCTTT. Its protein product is CASSLRDSRFTEAFF.

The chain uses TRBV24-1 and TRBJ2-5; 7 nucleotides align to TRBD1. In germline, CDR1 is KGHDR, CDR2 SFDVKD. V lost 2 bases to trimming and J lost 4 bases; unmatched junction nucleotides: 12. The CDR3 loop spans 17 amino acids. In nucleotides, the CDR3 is TGTGCCACCAGTGATTCCGGCTATAGGGGGCCGGGAGAGACCCAGTACTTC. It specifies CATSDSGYRGPGETQYF.

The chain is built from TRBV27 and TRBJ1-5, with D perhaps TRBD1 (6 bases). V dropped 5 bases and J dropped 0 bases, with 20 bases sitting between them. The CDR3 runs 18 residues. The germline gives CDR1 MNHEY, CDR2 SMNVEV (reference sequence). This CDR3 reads CASSPQAPGAYSNQPQHF. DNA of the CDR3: TGTGCCAGCAGTCCTCAAGCTCCGGGGGCTTATAGCAATCAGCCCCAGCATTTT.

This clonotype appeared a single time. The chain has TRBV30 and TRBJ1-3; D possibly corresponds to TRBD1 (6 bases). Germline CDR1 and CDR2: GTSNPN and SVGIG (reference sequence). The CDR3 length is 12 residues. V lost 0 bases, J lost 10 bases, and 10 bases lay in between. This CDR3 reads CAWSVGGGTIYF. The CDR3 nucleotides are TGTGCCTGGAGTGTAGGGGGGGGAACCATATATTTT.

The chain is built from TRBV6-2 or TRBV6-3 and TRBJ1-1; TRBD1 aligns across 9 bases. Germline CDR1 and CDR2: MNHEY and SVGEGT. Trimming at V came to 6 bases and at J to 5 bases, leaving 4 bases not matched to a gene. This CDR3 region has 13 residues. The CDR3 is CASRTDRGTEAFF. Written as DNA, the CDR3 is TGTGCCAGCAGAACCGACAGGGGGACTGAAGCTTTCTTT.